The source of this T cell receptor (beta chain) is a study of blood T cell repertoires in COVID-19. CDR1 is SGDLS, CDR2 YYNGEE, per germline. Trimming shortened V by 3 bases and J by 1 base, and 13 bases separated the two germline ends. CDR3 length: 16 amino acids. Here immunoSEQ multiplex PCR was the method, and the copy in TCRdb shows in-frame clones only, minus some. The sample consists of 210,000 or so clones, 75% to 85% of them appearing once. The V and J genes are TRBV9 and TRBJ2-2; D is possibly TRBD2 (6 bases). The sequenced sample was peripheral blood. This TCR came from a man in his fifties with COVID-19, enrolled during active disease. The CDR3 bases are TGTGCCAGCAGCGCGAGACTAGGGATGAACACCGGGGAGCTGTTTTTT. This codes for CASSARLGMNTGELFF.